What follows is one TCR beta chain and its context. Its specificity is unknown. A 5'RACE template switching approach incorporating UMIs was used to make TCR beta cDNA. One entry per CDR3 protein, without DNA, is what TCRdb gives after re-calling the 5' RACE reads. The listing contains roughly 280,000 distinct CDR3 sequences. This specimen comes from a study of T cells expressing NK-cell markers. Overall study: Seven HCMV-seropositive donors and one seronegative donor made up the eight sequenced donors. Study-wide points: Of CD8+ T cells, about 1.0-8% belonged to dominant NKG2C+ clonotypes in six or seven donors.

The CDR3 is 15 residues long. Sample: blood T cells: a sorted CD56 or NKG2C T cell subset, CD4+ or CD8+ T cells, or bulk PBMC T cells (not recorded which). The receptor comes from a young man in good health. The gene calls are TRBV12-3 or TRBV12-4 and TRBJ1-1; TCRdb lists TRBD1, though no DNA is available to test this call. The CDR3 loop is CASRTGGALNTEAFF.